The entry that follows covers one TCR beta chain sequence. The antigen is unknown. This table comes from immunoSEQ multiplex PCR, and its TCRdb copy is limited to in-frame clones, with some not included. The sample carries roughly 1.5 million clones, approximately 98% recorded once. Germline V gene data show CDR1 as SGHTA and CDR2 as FQGNSA. J was trimmed by 0 bases and V by 6 bases; bases with no gene match: 6. The CDR3 consists of 15 residues. The data stem from a study of shared clonotypes between healthy human individuals. Overall study context: Contributing individuals were a couple of females and a few males aged 18 to 49.

Overall study findings and caveats: A small donor pool kept down the genetic and exposure-history diversity that was represented.

Material for sequencing was naive CD4+ T cells sorted from blood. Subset noted: CD45RA+ positively selected. This sequence joins TRBV7-2 and TRBJ2-7, with 9 bases identical to TRBD2. The source is a man aged 25 to 40 in good health. The CDR3 loop is CASSRSGGSSYEQYF. CDR3 nucleotides: TGTGCCAGCAGTCGAAGCGGGGGGAGCTCCTACGAGCAGTACTTC. Together with reference TRBV7-2 and TRBJ2-7, the CDR3 gives the full variable domain: GAGVSQSPSNKVTEKGKDVELRCDPISGHTALYWYRQSLGQGLEFLIYFQGNSAPDKSGLPSDRFSAERTGGSVSTLTIQRTQQEDSAVYLCASSRSGGSSYEQYFGPGTRLTVT.